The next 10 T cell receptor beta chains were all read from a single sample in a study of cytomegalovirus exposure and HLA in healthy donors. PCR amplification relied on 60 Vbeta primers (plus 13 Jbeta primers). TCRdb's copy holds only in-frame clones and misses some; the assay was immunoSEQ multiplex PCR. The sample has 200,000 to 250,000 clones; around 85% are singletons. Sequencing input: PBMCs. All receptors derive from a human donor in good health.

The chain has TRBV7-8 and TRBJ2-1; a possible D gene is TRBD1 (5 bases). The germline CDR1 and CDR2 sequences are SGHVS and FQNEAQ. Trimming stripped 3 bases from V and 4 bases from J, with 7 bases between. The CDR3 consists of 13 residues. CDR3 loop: CASSLGRYNEQFF. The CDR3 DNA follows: TGTGCCAGCAGCTTGGGGCGGTACAATGAGCAGTTCTTC.

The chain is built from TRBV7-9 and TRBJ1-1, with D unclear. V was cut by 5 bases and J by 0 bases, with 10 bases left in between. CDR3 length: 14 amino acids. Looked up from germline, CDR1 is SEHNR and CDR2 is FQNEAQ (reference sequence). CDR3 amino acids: CASSEGLMNTEAFF. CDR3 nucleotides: TGTGCCAGCAGCGAGGGTCTCATGAACACTGAAGCTTTCTTT. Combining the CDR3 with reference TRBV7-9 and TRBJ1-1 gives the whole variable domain DTGVSQNPRHKITKRGQNVTFRCDPISEHNRLYWYRQTLGQGPEFLTYFQNEAQLEKSRLLSDRFSAERPKGSFSTLEIQRTEQGDSAMYLCASSEGLMNTEAFFGQGTRLTVV.

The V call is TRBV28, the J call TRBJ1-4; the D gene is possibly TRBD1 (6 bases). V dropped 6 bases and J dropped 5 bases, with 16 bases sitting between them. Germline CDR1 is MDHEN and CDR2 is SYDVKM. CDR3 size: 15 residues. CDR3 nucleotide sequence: TGTGCCAGCAGCTTGGTGGGGGGGGCCAATGAAAAACTGTTTTTT. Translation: CASSLVGGANEKLFF.

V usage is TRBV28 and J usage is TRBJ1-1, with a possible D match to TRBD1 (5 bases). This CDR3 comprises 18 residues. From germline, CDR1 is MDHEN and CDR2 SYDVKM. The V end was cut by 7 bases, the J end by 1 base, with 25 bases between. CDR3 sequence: CASTGLILGGTSNTEAFF. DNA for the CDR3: TGTGCCAGCACCGGGTTGATCCTGGGGGGGACCTCGAACACTGAAGCTTTCTTT. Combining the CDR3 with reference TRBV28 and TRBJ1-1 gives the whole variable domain DVKVTQSSRYLVKRTGEKVFLECVQDMDHENMFWYRQDPGLGLRLIYFSYDVKMKEKGDIPEGYSVSREKKERFSLILESASTNQTSMYLCASTGLILGGTSNTEAFFGQGTRLTVV.

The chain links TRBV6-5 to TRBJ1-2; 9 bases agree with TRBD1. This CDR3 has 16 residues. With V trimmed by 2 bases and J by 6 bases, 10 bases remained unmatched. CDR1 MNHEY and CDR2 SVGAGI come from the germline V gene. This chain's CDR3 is CASSYSSGTGLHGYTF. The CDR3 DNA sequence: TGTGCCAGCAGTTACAGCTCCGGGACAGGGCTCCATGGCTACACCTTC.

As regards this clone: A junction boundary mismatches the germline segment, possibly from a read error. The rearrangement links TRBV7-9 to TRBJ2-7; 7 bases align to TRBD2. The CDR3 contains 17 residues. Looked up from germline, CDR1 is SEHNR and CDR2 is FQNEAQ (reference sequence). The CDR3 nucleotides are TGTTCCAGCAGCCAGATAAGAGGGCTAGCGGACCCCTCCGAGCAGTACTTC. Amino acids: CSSSQIRGLADPSEQYF.

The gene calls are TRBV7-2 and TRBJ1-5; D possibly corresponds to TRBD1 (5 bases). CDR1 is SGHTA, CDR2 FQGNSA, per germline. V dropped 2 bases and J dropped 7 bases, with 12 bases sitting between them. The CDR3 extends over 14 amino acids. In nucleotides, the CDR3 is TGTGCCAGCAGCTTACGGCAGGGAGGGCAGCCCCAGCATTTT. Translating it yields CASSLRQGGQPQHF.

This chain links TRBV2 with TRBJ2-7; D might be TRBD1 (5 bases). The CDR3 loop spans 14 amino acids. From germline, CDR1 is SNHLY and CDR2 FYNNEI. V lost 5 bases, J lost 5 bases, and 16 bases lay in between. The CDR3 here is CASSLDSQRDEQYF. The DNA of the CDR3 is TGTGCCAGCAGTCTAGACAGCCAAAGGGACGAGCAGTACTTC.

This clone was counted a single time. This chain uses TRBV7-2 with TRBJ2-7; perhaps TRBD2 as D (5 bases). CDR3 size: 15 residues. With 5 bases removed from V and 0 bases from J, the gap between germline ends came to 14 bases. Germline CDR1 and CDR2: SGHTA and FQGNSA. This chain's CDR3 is CASSPSSGSSYEQYF. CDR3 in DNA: TGTGCCAGCAGCCCTTCCAGCGGCAGCTCCTACGAGCAGTACTTC.

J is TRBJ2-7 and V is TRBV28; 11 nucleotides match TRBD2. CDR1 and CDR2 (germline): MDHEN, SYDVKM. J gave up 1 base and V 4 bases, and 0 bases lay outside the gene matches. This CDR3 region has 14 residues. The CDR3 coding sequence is TGTGCCAGCAGTTCTAGCGGGAGGTCCTACGAGCAGTACTTC. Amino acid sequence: CASSSSGRSYEQYF.